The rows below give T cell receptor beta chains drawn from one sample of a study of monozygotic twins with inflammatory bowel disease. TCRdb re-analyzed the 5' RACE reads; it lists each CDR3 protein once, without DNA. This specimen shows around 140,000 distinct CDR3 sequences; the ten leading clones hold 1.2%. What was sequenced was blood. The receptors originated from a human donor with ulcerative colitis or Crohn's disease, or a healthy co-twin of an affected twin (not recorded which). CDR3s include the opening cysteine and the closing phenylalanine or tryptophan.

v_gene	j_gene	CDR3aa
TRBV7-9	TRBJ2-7	CASSLIGTGYEQYF
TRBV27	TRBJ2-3	CASSRQGPNTQYF
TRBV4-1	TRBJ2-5	CASSLLAGVYQETQYF
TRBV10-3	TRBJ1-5	CAISTRGQGNQPQHF
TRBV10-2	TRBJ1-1	CASKGQGIVNTEAFF
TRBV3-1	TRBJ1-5	CASSQDRATGQPQHF
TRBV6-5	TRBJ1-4	CASSYGTVNEKLFF
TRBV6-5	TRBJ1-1	CASSFGRGTEAFF
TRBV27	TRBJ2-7	CASSRLAGGYEQYF
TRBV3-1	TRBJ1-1	CASSQVRDTEAFF
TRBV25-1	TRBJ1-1	CASKGGVNTEAFF